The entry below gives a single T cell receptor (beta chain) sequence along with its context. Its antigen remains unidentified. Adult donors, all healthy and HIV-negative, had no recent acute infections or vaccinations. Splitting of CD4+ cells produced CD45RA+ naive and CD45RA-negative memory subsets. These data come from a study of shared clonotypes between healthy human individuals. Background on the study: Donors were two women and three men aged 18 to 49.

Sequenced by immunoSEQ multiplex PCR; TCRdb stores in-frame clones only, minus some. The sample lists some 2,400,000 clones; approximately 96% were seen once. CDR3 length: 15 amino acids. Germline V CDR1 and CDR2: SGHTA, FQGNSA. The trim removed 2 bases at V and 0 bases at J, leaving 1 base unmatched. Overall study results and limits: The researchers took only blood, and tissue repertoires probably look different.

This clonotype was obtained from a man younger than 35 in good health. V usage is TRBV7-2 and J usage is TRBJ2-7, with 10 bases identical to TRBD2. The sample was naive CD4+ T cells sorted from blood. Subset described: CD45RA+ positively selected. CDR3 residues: CASSLSGRVSYEQYF. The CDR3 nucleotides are TGTGCCAGCAGCTTAAGCGGGAGGGTCTCCTACGAGCAGTACTTC.